This TCR beta chain was recorded in a study of untreated major depressive disorder (dated 2018 in TCRdb). With respect to the entire study: A cross-sectional case-control design was used to compare T cell phenotype and TCR repertoire between antidepressant-free major depressive disorder patients and individually matched non-depressed controls. Sequencing followed up flow-cytometry Vbeta 5.1, Vbeta 11 and Vbeta 22 usage differences observed in the whole cohort. Overall study results and their limits: TRBV25-01 and TRBV02-01 usage followed the flow-cytometry pattern but did not reach statistical significance in the sequencing data. Higher TRBV05-01 (Vbeta 5.1) usage among CD4+ T cells of depressed patients compared with controls was confirmed by sequencing, with p = 0.040 in a one-tailed test. In every sequenced subject, the top five TRBV05-01 clones were all identified as private clones. Strict matching and exclusion criteria produced a comparatively small study sample, limiting generalizability of findings. For the sequencing comparisons, one-tailed planned tests were applied to only three preselected Vbeta families.

The germline V gene gives CDR1 as MNHNS and CDR2 as SASEGT. The CDR3 runs 12 residues from the cysteine to the phenylalanine. The CDR3 DNA has 36 bases and is translated from base 1. Every depressed patient was matched in pairs with a non-depressed control on sex, age, current smoking status and body mass index. Every participant in the study was of European descent. A DSM-IV diagnosis of major depressive disorder and a Hamilton Rating Scale for Depression score of at least 18 were present in all patients. Before enrollment, patients had taken no psychiatric medication, antidepressants included, for at least 8 weeks. Depression severity ranging from moderate to severe was represented among patients. Major medical conditions, Axis I/II comorbidities, regular medication or illicit drug use, and drinking over 100 g alcohol weekly were applied as exclusion criteria for all participants. Around 31 ml of peripheral blood was drawn into EDTA tubes from each participant. Magnetic negative selection with the BD IMag Human CD4 T Lymphocyte Enrichment Set was used to purify CD4+ T cells from thawed PBMCs. Flow cytometry confirmed that the CD4+ enrichment method typically gave 85% to 95% purity. A subgroup of roughly five case-control pairs, chosen blind to the chemokine receptor expression and flow-cytometric repertoire skewing results, underwent TCRbeta sequencing. All blood samples were drawn in the morning at 8:00 a.m., and PBMCs were separated by Ficoll-Hypaque gradient centrifugation. Until being assayed, PBMCs were kept in liquid nitrogen after cryopreservation by gradual cooling to -80 degrees C.

Details on this clone: Its specific antigen is unknown. A junction end diverges from the germline sequence, so it may reflect a read error.

The Qiagen DNeasy Blood and Tissue Kit was used to extract total genomic DNA from the purified CD4+ T cells. Using immunoSEQ immunosequencing protocols, the TCRbeta CDR3 region, as defined by IMGT, was amplified and sequenced. On the study's bioinformatics: Preprocessing of raw sequence data for PCR and sequencing error correction was performed by the immunoSEQ service. After being loaded into the immunoSEQ Analyzer, the data underwent further analysis with VDJtools v1.0.7. The paired Wilcoxon signed-rank test was applied to assess differences between patients and controls. TCRdb re-hosts the immuneACCESS table, in-frame sequences only. Its copies lack some clones; in the studies checked, an unresolved V gene accounts for under half of them, and the cause for the rest is not known. The DNA was the basis for D and trimming; V, J and clone size are from that table. The sample includes under 30,000 clones, with about nine tenths observed a single time. Of the sample, around 0.78% falls within the top ten clones.

The sequence joins TRBV6-1 to TRBJ2-7, with TRBD1 matching 8 junction bases. The sample comprised CD4+ T cells from PBMCs. The TCR sequence derives from a woman in her thirties with major depressive disorder. Here the CDR3 is given as CASSDNGQGWTF. The nucleotides read TGTGCCAGCAGTGACAATGGACAGGGTTGGACCTTC.